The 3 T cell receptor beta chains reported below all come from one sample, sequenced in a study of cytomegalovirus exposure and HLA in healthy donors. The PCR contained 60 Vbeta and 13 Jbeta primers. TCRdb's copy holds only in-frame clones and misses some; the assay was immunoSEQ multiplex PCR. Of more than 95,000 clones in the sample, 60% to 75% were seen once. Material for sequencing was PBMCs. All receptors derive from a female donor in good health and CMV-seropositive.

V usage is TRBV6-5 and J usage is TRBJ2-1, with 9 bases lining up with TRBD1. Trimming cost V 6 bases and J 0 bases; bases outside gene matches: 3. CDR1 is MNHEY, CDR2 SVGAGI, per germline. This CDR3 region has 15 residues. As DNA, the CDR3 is TGTGCCAGCAGACTGGACAGGGGCTCCTACAATGAGCAGTTCTTC. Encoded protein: CASRLDRGSYNEQFF.

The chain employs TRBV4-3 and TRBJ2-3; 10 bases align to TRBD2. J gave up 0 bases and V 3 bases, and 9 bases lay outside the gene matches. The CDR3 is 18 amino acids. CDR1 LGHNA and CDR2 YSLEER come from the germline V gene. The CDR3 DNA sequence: TGCGCCAGCAGCCAGGCTAATGGACTAGCGGATAGCACAGATACGCAGTATTTT. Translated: CASSQANGLADSTDTQYF.

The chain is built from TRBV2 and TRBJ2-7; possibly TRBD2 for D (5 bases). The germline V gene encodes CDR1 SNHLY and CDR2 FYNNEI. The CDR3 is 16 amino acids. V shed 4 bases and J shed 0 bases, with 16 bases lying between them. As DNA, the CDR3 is TGTGCCAGCAGTGGGAGGAGAGCGGCCATCTCCTACGAGCAGTACTTC. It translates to CASSGRRAAISYEQYF.